These 8 T cell receptor beta chains came from one sample sequenced in a study of T cells in Graves' hyperthyroidism and ophthalmopathy. RNA transcripts gave rise to amplified TCR beta CDR3 regions. An initial round of RT-PCR targeting the TCR CDR3 relied on the HTBI primer set. TCRdb ran MiXCR on the multiplex PCR reads and lists one entry per CDR3 protein. The sample has approximately 530,000 distinct CDR3 sequences; less than 20% are singletons. Material: blood. The origin of the receptors is a man in his forties with Graves' ophthalmopathy.

The chain recombines TRBV7-3 with TRBJ2-1, with D possibly matching TRBD1 (5 bases). This CDR3 is built from 13 residues. Between the trimmed V and J ends, which lost 3 bases and 3 bases, there was a span of 6 bases. The germline gives CDR1 SGHTA, CDR2 FQGTGA. CDR3 loop: CASSLTVYNEQFF. The DNA for the CDR3 is TGTGCCAGCAGCTTGACAGTCTACAATGAGCAGTTCTTC.

This clonotype was observed a few times. This chain connects TRBV24-1 to TRBJ2-3, with 7 bases fitting TRBD2. Germline assignment: CDR1 KGHDR and CDR2 SFDVKD. The CDR3 covers 14 residues. J gave up 1 base and V 4 bases, and 1 base lay outside the gene matches. CDR3 bases: TGTGCCACCAGTGACACTAGCGGCACAGATACGCAGTATTTT. Translating it yields CATSDTSGTDTQYF.

This clonotype was detected only a few times. This chain joins TRBV24-1 and TRBJ2-3, with D possibly TRBD1 on 5 matching bases. V lost 9 bases and J lost 5, with 26 bases in between. The CDR3 totals 17 residues. In germline, CDR1 is KGHDR, CDR2 SFDVKD. The CDR3 nucleotides read TGTGCCACCGTTCTCGTTCCCAGGGCCAGGTTAAAAGATACGCAGTATTTT. Its translation: CATVLVPRARLKDTQYF.

This clonotype was counted at least ten times. This sequence joins TRBV7-9 and TRBJ2-5; 8 bases agree with TRBD2. This CDR3 region has 17 residues. Germline trimming cut 2 bases from V and 6 bases from J; bases unmatched to any gene: 14. The V gene's germline CDR1 is SEHNR and CDR2 FQNEAQ (reference sequence). CDR3 protein: CASSLSALTSGHKTQYF. DNA for the CDR3: TGTGCCAGCAGCTTATCCGCACTAACTAGCGGACATAAGACCCAGTACTTC.

This chain uses TRBV9 with TRBJ2-2; 8 bases fit TRBD2. V shed 4 bases and J 5 bases; nucleotides not matched to a gene: 13. CDR3 length: 17 residues. CDR1 and CDR2 from the germline V gene are SGDLS and YYNGEE. CDR3 region: CASSFISGGLLTGELFF. The CDR3 DNA reads as TGTGCCAGCAGCTTCATTTCGGGGGGGCTCTTGACCGGGGAGCTGTTTTTT.

As to this clonotype: Since a much larger clone is just one base distant, this may be a read error. The gene calls are TRBV6-5 and TRBJ1-5; no firm D call. CDR1 and CDR2 from the germline V gene are MNHEY and SVGAGI. This CDR3 has 13 amino acids. The CDR3 is CTSVTYSNQPQHF. The CDR3 DNA is TGTACCAGCGTCACTTATAGCAATCAGCCCCAGCATTTT.

CDR3 protein: CSVAGLAGESSYNEQFF. The CDR3 DNA reads as TGCAGCGTCGCGGGGCTAGCGGGAGAGAGCTCCTACAATGAGCAGTTCTTC. The rearrangement joins TRBV29-1 to TRBJ2-1, with TRBD2 matching 10 bases. CDR1 is SQVTM and CDR2 is ANQGSEA in the germline V gene. The CDR3 has 17 amino acids. V shed 6 bases, J shed 0 bases, and the junction held 11 bases outside the gene matches.

This clonotype was observed a handful of times. The V call is TRBV11-2, the J call TRBJ2-5; TRBD2 matches 9 bases. V trimming: 8 bases; J trimming: 7 bases; junction bases outside the gene matches: 20. The CDR3 extends over 17 amino acids. Looked up from germline, CDR1 is SGHAT and CDR2 is FQNNGV. CDR3 residues: CASGYPPTGTSYGTQYF. The CDR3 bases are TGTGCCAGCGGATACCCCCCTACCGGGACTAGCTATGGGACCCAGTACTTC. Together with reference TRBV11-2 and TRBJ2-5, the CDR3 gives the full variable domain: EAGVAQSPRYKIIEKRQSVAFWCNPISGHATLYWYQQILGQGPKLLIQFQNNGVVDDSQLPKDRFSAERLKGVDSTLKIQPAKLEDSAVYLCASGYPPTGTSYGTQYFGPGTRLLVL.